This T cell receptor beta chain was retrieved from a study of blood T cell repertoires in COVID-19. Looking at the study overall: The origin of the acute and convalescent COVID-19 samples was the United States, Italy and Spain. PBMCs, B-cell-depleted T cells, or T cells were the source of the cDNA or gDNA that made up the material.

TCRdb's copy holds only in-frame clones and misses some; the assay was immunoSEQ multiplex PCR. This table has tens of thousands of clones, about 90% appearing once. V was clipped by 2 bases and J by 7 bases, with 11 bases between them. CDR3 length: 13 amino acids. Germline lookup yields CDR1 MNHEY and CDR2 SVGAGI. The chain uses TRBV6-5 and TRBJ1-2; TRBD1 might be the D (5 bases). The sequence came from an elderly man in a cohort sampled during active COVID-19. Sequencing used peripheral blood. Written as DNA, the CDR3 is TGTGCCAGCAGTTACGGGGGGAGCGGTGGCTACACCTTC. Translation: CASSYGGSGGYTF.